A selection of T cell receptor beta chains follows, all from one sample in a study of blood T cells in healthy people across ages. TCRdb recomputed calls from the 5' RACE reads with MiXCR, one row per CDR3 protein. The table has around 900,000 distinct CDR3 sequences, roughly 50% seen once. Input material: blood. Source of these receptors: a woman aged 55-69 years in good health. Both conserved end residues are part of each CDR3. The order of the fields is clone size, V gene, D gene, J gene, CDR3 protein, CDR3 DNA. D genes are given only for firm matches. Clone size is given for some rows only: seen once, a few or many times, or a class if the clone is expanded.

clone_size: NA
v_call: TRBV5-5
d_call: NA
j_call: TRBJ2-7
cdr3_aa: CASSPIRGFTYEQYF
cdr3_nt: TGTGCCAGCAGCCCCATAAGGGGATTTACCTACGAGCAGTACTTC

clone_size: NA
v_call: TRBV7-2
d_call: TRBD2
j_call: TRBJ2-5
cdr3_aa: CASSLTRTRTGETQYF
cdr3_nt: TGTGCCAGCAGCTTAACCCGGACTAGAACTGGAGAGACCCAGTACTTC

clone_size: NA
v_call: TRBV4-1
d_call: TRBD2
j_call: TRBJ2-3
cdr3_aa: CASSQEWTSGSPGTDTQYF
cdr3_nt: TGCGCCAGCAGCCAAGAATGGACCAGCGGGAGTCCGGGCACAGATACGCAGTATTTT

clone_size: NA
v_call: TRBV21-1
d_call: NA
j_call: TRBJ2-7
cdr3_aa: CASSKEPYEQYF
cdr3_nt: TGTGCCAGCAGCAAGGAGCCATACGAGCAGTACTTC

clone_size: few
v_call: TRBV4-3
d_call: TRBD2
j_call: TRBJ2-3
cdr3_aa: CASSLNPRTSDTDTQYF
cdr3_nt: TGCGCCAGCAGCCTCAACCCCCGGACTAGCGATACAGATACGCAGTATTTT

clone_size: NA
v_call: TRBV5-1
d_call: NA
j_call: TRBJ2-7
cdr3_aa: CASRPDSSLAHEQYF
cdr3_nt: TGCGCCAGCAGACCTGACAGCTCCCTCGCGCACGAGCAGTACTTC

clone_size: NA
v_call: TRBV28
d_call: TRBD2
j_call: TRBJ2-4
cdr3_aa: CASMELAIAKNIQYF
cdr3_nt: TGTGCCAGCATGGAACTAGCGATAGCCAAAAACATTCAGTACTTC

clone_size: few
v_call: TRBV29-1
d_call: NA
j_call: TRBJ2-4
cdr3_aa: CSVDDVAKNIQYF
cdr3_nt: TGCAGCGTTGATGATGTAGCCAAAAACATTCAGTACTTC

clone_size: few
v_call: TRBV4-2
d_call: NA
j_call: TRBJ2-2
cdr3_aa: CASSQAFTGELFF
cdr3_nt: TGTGCCAGCTCGCAAGCGTTCACCGGGGAGCTGTTTTTT

clone_size: NA
v_call: TRBV27
d_call: TRBD2
j_call: TRBJ2-1
cdr3_aa: CASSIIAGGSNNEQFF
cdr3_nt: TGTGCCAGCAGTATCATAGCGGGAGGGAGTAACAATGAGCAGTTCTTC

clone_size: NA
v_call: TRBV20-1
d_call: NA
j_call: TRBJ1-1
cdr3_aa: CSATDIRQLNTEAFF
cdr3_nt: TGCAGTGCTACAGACATACGACAGCTGAACACTGAAGCTTTCTTT

clone_size: once
v_call: TRBV15
d_call: NA
j_call: TRBJ2-4
cdr3_aa: CATSSRSVIQYF
cdr3_nt: TGTGCCACCAGCAGCAGGTCAGTCATTCAGTACTTC

clone_size: NA
v_call: TRBV20-1
d_call: TRBD2
j_call: TRBJ2-1
cdr3_aa: CSARESGRTQFF
cdr3_nt: TGCAGTGCTAGAGAAAGCGGGAGGACGCAGTTCTTC

clone_size: NA
v_call: TRBV20-1
d_call: NA
j_call: TRBJ2-4
cdr3_aa: CSAGTARAIQYF
cdr3_nt: TGCAGTGCTGGCACAGCTCGTGCCATTCAGTACTTC

clone_size: few
v_call: TRBV20-1
d_call: TRBD1
j_call: TRBJ2-5
cdr3_aa: CSASQGRRETQYF
cdr3_nt: TGCAGTGCTTCACAGGGGAGACGAGAGACCCAGTACTTC

clone_size: NA
v_call: TRBV5-6
d_call: TRBD1
j_call: TRBJ2-7
cdr3_aa: CASSFGTAPYERYF
cdr3_nt: TGTGCCAGCAGCTTTGGGACAGCTCCCTACGAGCGGTACTTC

clone_size: many
v_call: TRBV18
d_call: NA
j_call: TRBJ2-3
cdr3_aa: CASSLPPDTQYF
cdr3_nt: TGTGCCAGCTCCCTCCCTCCAGATACGCAGTATTTT

clone_size: NA
v_call: TRBV6-2/TRBV6-3
d_call: NA
j_call: TRBJ2-3
cdr3_aa: CASSPGFRGTDTQYF
cdr3_nt: TGTGCCAGCAGCCCCGGGTTCCGAGGCACAGATACGCAGTATTTT

clone_size: NA
v_call: TRBV21-1
d_call: NA
j_call: TRBJ1-6
cdr3_aa: CASSNWTRDAPLHF
cdr3_nt: TGTGCCAGCAGCAACTGGACACGGGATGCACCCCTCCACTTT

clone_size: NA
v_call: TRBV28
d_call: NA
j_call: TRBJ2-7
cdr3_aa: CASSFGRATYEQYF
cdr3_nt: TGTGCCAGCAGTTTCGGCAGGGCCACCTACGAGCAGTACTTC

clone_size: few
v_call: TRBV4-1
d_call: NA
j_call: TRBJ2-3
cdr3_aa: CASSPWGDRVDTQYF
cdr3_nt: TGCGCCAGCAGCCCCTGGGGGGATCGCGTTGATACGCAGTATTTT

clone_size: NA
v_call: TRBV4-3
d_call: TRBD1
j_call: TRBJ2-7
cdr3_aa: CASSLGTESSDEQYF
cdr3_nt: TGCGCCAGCAGCCTAGGGACAGAGAGCTCCGACGAGCAGTACTTC

clone_size: many
v_call: TRBV6-2/TRBV6-3
d_call: NA
j_call: TRBJ2-3
cdr3_aa: CASSYQLYTDTQYF
cdr3_nt: TGTGCCAGCAGTTACCAACTCTACACAGATACGCAGTATTTT

clone_size: few
v_call: TRBV6-2/TRBV6-3
d_call: NA
j_call: TRBJ2-3
cdr3_aa: CASSYSQRRFRQYF
cdr3_nt: TGTGCCAGCAGTTACTCCCAGAGGCGGTTTAGGCAGTATTTT

clone_size: NA
v_call: TRBV20-1
d_call: NA
j_call: TRBJ2-3
cdr3_aa: CSARNPDRYTQYF
cdr3_nt: TGCAGTGCTAGAAATCCGGATAGATATACGCAGTATTTT

clone_size: NA
v_call: TRBV7-3
d_call: TRBD2
j_call: TRBJ2-6
cdr3_aa: CASSSHEGGPFGNVLTF
cdr3_nt: TGTGCCAGCAGCTCCCATGAGGGAGGGCCTTTTGGCAACGTCCTGACTTTC

clone_size: few
v_call: TRBV7-2
d_call: NA
j_call: TRBJ2-3
cdr3_aa: CASSLGKGDTQYF
cdr3_nt: TGTGCCAGCAGCTTGGGGAAGGGGGATACGCAGTATTTT

clone_size: many
v_call: TRBV20-1
d_call: TRBD2
j_call: TRBJ2-7
cdr3_aa: CSAPGVREAYEQYF
cdr3_nt: TGCAGTGCTCCGGGGGTGCGGGAGGCCTACGAGCAGTACTTC

clone_size: few
v_call: TRBV28
d_call: NA
j_call: TRBJ2-3
cdr3_aa: CASRNRTDTQYF
cdr3_nt: TGTGCCAGCAGAAACCGCACAGATACGCAGTATTTT

clone_size: NA
v_call: TRBV6-6
d_call: NA
j_call: TRBJ2-7
cdr3_aa: CASSSPGTIFYEQYF
cdr3_nt: TGTGCCAGCAGCTCGCCAGGGACAATCTTCTACGAGCAGTACTTC

clone_size: few
v_call: TRBV7-2
d_call: TRBD2
j_call: TRBJ2-3
cdr3_aa: CASTVTSSTDTQYF
cdr3_nt: TGTGCCAGCACCGTGACTAGCAGCACAGATACGCAGTATTTT

clone_size: NA
v_call: TRBV4-2
d_call: NA
j_call: TRBJ2-3
cdr3_aa: CASSPNSFREVTTDTQYF
cdr3_nt: TGTGCCAGCAGCCCTAACAGCTTTCGGGAAGTTACCACAGATACGCAGTATTTT